The 18 T cell receptor beta chains given below trace back to one sample, sequenced in a study of blood T cell repertoires in COVID-19 (dated by TCRdb to 2020 to 2021). Libraries were constructed by the immunoSEQ multiplex PCR assay. TCRdb carries this immuneACCESS record with in-frame sequences only. Its versions omit some clonotypes, under half of them owing to an unresolved V gene in the studies checked, with the rest unexplained. Across this sample there are around 130,000 clones, with 70% to 90% seen only once. The ten biggest clones cover roughly 18% of the sample. Sequenced sample: peripheral blood. The receptors derive from a woman aged 45-65 years who had recovered from COVID-19.

Here the CDR3 reads CASSTSGGGLDEQFF. The CDR3 DNA reads as TGTGCCAGCAGTACTAGCGGGGGGGGTCTTGATGAGCAGTTCTTC. This chain uses TRBV5-4 with TRBJ2-1; TRBD2 matches at 13 bases. The CDR3 has 15 amino acids. V dropped 5 bases and J dropped 8; count of bases not matched to a gene: 7. CDR1 is SGHNT, CDR2 YYREEE, per germline (reference sequence).

J is TRBJ2-3 and V is TRBV3-1 (or the pseudogene TRBV3-2); 8 bases map to TRBD2. Looked up from germline, CDR1 is LGHDT and CDR2 is YNNKEL (reference sequence). The CDR3 is made up of 16 amino acids. The junction had 7 bases not matched to a gene; V was cut back by 4 bases and J by 1 base. CDR3 amino acids: CASSLRAGARTDTQYF. CDR3 sequence (DNA): TGTGCCAGCAGCCTTCGAGCGGGGGCCCGCACAGATACGCAGTATTTT.

This clone appeared a few times. This specimen includes other DNA sequences encoding the same CDR3. CDR3 DNA: TGTGCCAGCAGCCTCAGGGGGTCTGGAAACACCATATATTTT. Translation: CASSLRGSGNTIYF. The chain employs TRBV7-8 and TRBJ1-3; 7 nucleotides line up with TRBD1. CDR3 length equals 14 residues. Germline CDR1 and CDR2: SGHVS and FQNEAQ. V lost 5 bases to trimming and J lost 1 base; unmatched junction nucleotides: 2.

The V and J genes are TRBV6-2 or TRBV6-3 and TRBJ2-1; TRBD2 matches at 10 bases. Germline assignment: CDR1 MNHEY and CDR2 SVGEGT. V was pared by 3 bases and J by 6 bases, with 2 bases of the junction left unmatched. The CDR3 spans 14 residues. CDR3 in amino acids: CASSYSGGINEQFF. In DNA, the CDR3 is TGTGCCAGCAGTTATAGCGGGGGGATCAATGAGCAGTTCTTC.

V and J are TRBV28 and TRBJ2-2, with D unresolved. Germline CDR1 is MDHEN and CDR2 is SYDVKM. CDR3 length equals 13 residues. Trimming took 5 bases from V and 5 from J, leaving 9 bases between them. DNA for the CDR3: TGTGCCAGCAGTCCGCGCAGGACCGGGGAGCTGTTTTTT. This encodes CASSPRRTGELFF.

This rearrangement joins TRBV5-1 to TRBJ1-2; 9 positions match TRBD1. The CDR3 sequence is 18 residues long. Germline values: CDR1 SGHRS, CDR2 YFSETQ. Germline trimming cut 4 bases from V and 4 bases from J; bases unmatched to any gene: 17. The CDR3 coding sequence is TGCGCCAGCAGCCTTAGACCTATGGGACAGGGCGAATTCTATGGCTACACCTTC. Protein product: CASSLRPMGQGEFYGYTF.

The genes are TRBV5-1 and TRBJ1-1; D is unresolved. V was pared by 4 bases and J by 4 bases, with 11 bases between. Per germline, CDR1 SGHRS and CDR2 YFSETQ. This CDR3 comprises 13 residues. The CDR3 region is CASSPTWVTEAFF. CDR3 DNA: TGCGCCAGCAGCCCGACATGGGTCACTGAAGCTTTCTTT.

V gene TRBV29-1 combines with J gene TRBJ2-1; 7 bases fit TRBD2. The germline V gene encodes CDR1 SQVTM and CDR2 ANQGSEA. The CDR3 extends over 15 amino acids. V shed 3 bases, J shed 2 bases, and the junction held 7 bases outside the gene matches. The CDR3 region is CSVDGLADTYNEQFF. Written as DNA, the CDR3 is TGCAGCGTTGATGGCCTAGCGGATACCTACAATGAGCAGTTCTTC.

The V call is TRBV11-3, the J call TRBJ2-5; 9 bases align to TRBD1. The V and J ends lost 5 bases and 6 bases, in that order; junction bases with no gene match: 13. The CDR3 consists of 16 residues. CDR1 and CDR2 (germline): SGHNT, YENEEA. The CDR3 DNA sequence: TGTGCCAGCAGCCTAGGAGGGACAGGGTTTTCGAAGACCCAGTACTTC. Protein sequence: CASSLGGTGFSKTQYF.

A single count supports this clone. This chain joins TRBV30 and TRBJ2-5, with 9 bases aligning to TRBD2. The junction had 4 bases not matched to a gene; V was cut back by 3 bases and J by 2 bases. The length of the CDR3 is 14 residues. Germline values: CDR1 GTSNPN, CDR2 SVGIG (reference sequence). This CDR3 reads CAWRLAGSQETQYF. In DNA form, the CDR3 reads TGTGCCTGGAGGCTAGCGGGATCACAAGAGACCCAGTACTTC.

V usage is TRBV14 and J usage is TRBJ1-3; D may be TRBD1 (5 bases). The CDR3 extends over 15 amino acids. V shed 1 base and J shed 0 bases, with 7 bases lying between them. Germline V gene lookup returns CDR1 SGHDN and CDR2 FVKESK. CDR3 protein: CASSQAGLSGNTIYF. Here the CDR3 DNA reads TGTGCCAGCAGCCAAGCGGGACTCTCTGGAAACACCATATATTTT.

The gene calls are TRBV10-3 and TRBJ2-1, with D perhaps TRBD1 (5 bases). The ends were cut back, 3 bases at V and 5 bases at J, with 17 bases in the middle. Germline V lookup: CDR1 ENHRY, CDR2 SYGVKD. This CDR3 spans 16 amino acids. CDR3 region: CAISDAAPKGHNEQFF. The CDR3 DNA follows: TGTGCCATCAGTGATGCCGCCCCGAAGGGGCACAATGAGCAGTTCTTC.

The chain uses TRBV14 and TRBJ2-3; TRBD2 matches at 12 bases. V shed 8 bases, J shed 2 bases, and the junction held 5 bases outside the gene matches. CDR1 and CDR2 (germline): SGHDN, FVKESK. This CDR3 region has 15 residues. The CDR3 sequence: CASSGLAGHTDTQYF. In DNA, the CDR3 is TGTGCCAGCTCGGGACTAGCGGGTCACACAGATACGCAGTATTTT.

V usage is TRBV3-1 (or the pseudogene TRBV3-2) and J usage is TRBJ1-2; TRBD1 matches 7 bases. Trimming at V came to 1 base and at J to 7 bases, leaving 12 bases not matched to a gene. This CDR3 is built from 16 residues. Germline V gene data show CDR1 as LGHDT and CDR2 as YNNKEL (reference sequence). The CDR3 DNA reads as TGTGCCAGCAGCCAAGGAGAATTGAGGGGGCGTCGTGGCTACACCTTC. As protein: CASSQGELRGRRGYTF.

V usage is TRBV6-5 and J usage is TRBJ1-1; D unclear. The CDR3 spans 14 residues. With 7 bases removed from V and 0 bases from J, the gap between germline ends came to 12 bases. Germline CDR1 reads MNHEY; CDR2 reads SVGAGI. The CDR3 region has the DNA TGTGCCAGCACCGGCAGGATCCTGAACACTGAAGCTTTCTTT. Translation: CASTGRILNTEAFF.

This clone was seen a few times. The chain couples TRBV6-5 to TRBJ1-4, with 7 positions matching TRBD1. Trimming at V came to 6 bases and at J to 7 bases, leaving 8 bases not matched to a gene. Germline V gene sequence: CDR1 MNHEY, CDR2 SVGAGI. This CDR3 contains 14 residues. CDR3 DNA: TGTGCCAGCAGGGAGGGGACAGCTCGTGAAAAACTGTTTTTT. As protein: CASREGTAREKLFF.

The CDR3 coding sequence is TGTGCCAGCAGCCATACACTAGTAGGTGAGCAGTTCTTC. Encoded protein: CASSHTLVGEQFF. The chain uses TRBV3-1 (or the pseudogene TRBV3-2) and TRBJ2-1; perhaps TRBD2 as D (5 bases). V was pared by 3 bases and J by 9 bases, with 12 bases between. This CDR3 is built from 13 residues. Per germline, CDR1 LGHDT and CDR2 YNNKEL (reference sequence).

This sequence joins TRBV18 and TRBJ1-6; D possibly corresponds to TRBD1 (5 bases). CDR1 and CDR2 (germline): KGHSH, LQKENI. The CDR3 loop spans 15 amino acids. Trimming pared 0 bases from V and 8 bases from J, leaving 11 bases between. The chain's CDR3 is CASSPPLGPDSPLHF. In DNA form, the CDR3 reads TGTGCCAGCTCACCACCCTTGGGGCCTGATTCACCCCTCCACTTT.